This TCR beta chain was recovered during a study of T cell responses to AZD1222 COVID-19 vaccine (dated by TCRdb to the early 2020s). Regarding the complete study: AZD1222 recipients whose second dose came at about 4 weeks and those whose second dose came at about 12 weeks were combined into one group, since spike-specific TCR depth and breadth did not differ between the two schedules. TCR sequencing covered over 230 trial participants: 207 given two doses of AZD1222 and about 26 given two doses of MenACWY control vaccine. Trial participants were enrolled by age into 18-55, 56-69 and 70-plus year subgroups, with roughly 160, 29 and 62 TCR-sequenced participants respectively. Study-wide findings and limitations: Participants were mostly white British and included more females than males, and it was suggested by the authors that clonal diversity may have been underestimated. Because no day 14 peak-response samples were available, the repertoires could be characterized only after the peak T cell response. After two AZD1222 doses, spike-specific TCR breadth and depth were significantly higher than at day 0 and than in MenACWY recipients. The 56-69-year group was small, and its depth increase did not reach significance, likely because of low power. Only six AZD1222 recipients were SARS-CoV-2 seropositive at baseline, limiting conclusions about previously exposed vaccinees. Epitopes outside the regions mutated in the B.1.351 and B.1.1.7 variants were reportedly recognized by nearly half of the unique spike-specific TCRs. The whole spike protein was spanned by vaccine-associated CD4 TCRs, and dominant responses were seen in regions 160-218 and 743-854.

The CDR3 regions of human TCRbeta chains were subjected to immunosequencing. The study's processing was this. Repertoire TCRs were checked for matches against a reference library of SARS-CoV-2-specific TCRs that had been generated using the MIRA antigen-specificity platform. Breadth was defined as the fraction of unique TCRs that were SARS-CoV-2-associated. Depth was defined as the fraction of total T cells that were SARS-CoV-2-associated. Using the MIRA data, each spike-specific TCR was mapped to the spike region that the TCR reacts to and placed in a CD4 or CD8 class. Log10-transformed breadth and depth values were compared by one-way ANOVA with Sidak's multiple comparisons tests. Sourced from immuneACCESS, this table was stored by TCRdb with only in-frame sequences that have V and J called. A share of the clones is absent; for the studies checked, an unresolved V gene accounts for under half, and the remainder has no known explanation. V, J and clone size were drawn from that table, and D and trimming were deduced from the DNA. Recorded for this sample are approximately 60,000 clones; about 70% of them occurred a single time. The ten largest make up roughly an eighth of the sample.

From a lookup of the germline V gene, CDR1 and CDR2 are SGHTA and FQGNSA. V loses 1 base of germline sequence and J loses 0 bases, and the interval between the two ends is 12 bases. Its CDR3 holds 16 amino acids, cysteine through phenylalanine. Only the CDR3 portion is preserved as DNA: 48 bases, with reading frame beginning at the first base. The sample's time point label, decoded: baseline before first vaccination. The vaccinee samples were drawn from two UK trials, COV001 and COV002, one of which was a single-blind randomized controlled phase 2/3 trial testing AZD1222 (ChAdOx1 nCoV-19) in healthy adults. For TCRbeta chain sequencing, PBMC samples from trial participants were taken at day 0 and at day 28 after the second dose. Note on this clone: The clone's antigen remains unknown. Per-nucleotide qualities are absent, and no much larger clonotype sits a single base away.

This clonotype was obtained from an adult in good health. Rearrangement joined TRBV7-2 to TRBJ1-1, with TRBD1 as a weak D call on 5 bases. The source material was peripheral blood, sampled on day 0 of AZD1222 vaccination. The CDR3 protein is CASSLGVGRVNTEAFF. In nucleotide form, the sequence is TGTGCCAGCAGCTTAGGAGTGGGGCGGGTGAACACTGAAGCTTTCTTT.